These T cell receptor beta chains were read from a single sample in a study of beta chain features in type 1 diabetes. TCRdb's copy holds only in-frame clones and misses some; the assay was immunoSEQ multiplex PCR. Of around 250,000 clones listed, less than 15% are singletons. The sequenced sample consisted of naive CD4+ T cells from blood. The receptors here all came from a woman aged 40 to 50 in good health. Both conserved end residues are part of each CDR3. Fields, in order: CDR3 protein, clone size, V gene, J gene. Some rows mark clone size as missing; the rest say once, few, many or name a class of expanded clone.

CASSPRTPGSPLHF,.,TRBV27,TRBJ1-6
CASSTGQRRSPLHF,.,TRBV5-8,TRBJ1-6
CASSVGTGQYNEQFF,.,TRBV9,TRBJ2-1
CASSKSHGTGGNYGYTF,few,TRBV25-1,TRBJ1-2
CASRTTSGGSTQYF,few,TRBV6-5,TRBJ2-3
CASSLAGAGYNEQFF,few,TRBV7-2,TRBJ2-1
CASSPAGGHETQYF,.,TRBV5-4,TRBJ2-5
CASNPAGGRGSQETQYF,few,TRBV28,TRBJ2-5
CASSATSTVLGNTIYF,.,TRBV9,TRBJ1-3
CASSLRVQTSYNEQFF,.,TRBV28,TRBJ2-1
CASSTRSGLWETQYF,few,TRBV9,TRBJ2-5
CASGLIVVWRENTTEAFF,few,TRBV12-5,TRBJ1-1
CASSPDRATNEKLFF,.,TRBV18,TRBJ1-4
CASSQSNSGGYNEQFF,.,TRBV23-1,TRBJ2-1
CASSSLAGGQGRRTGELFF,.,TRBV5-4,TRBJ2-2
CASSQFNRQGVLAFF,.,TRBV4-1,TRBJ1-1
CAISTGGDIQYF,.,TRBV10-3,TRBJ2-4
CASSPSGALTQYF,.,TRBV6-4,TRBJ2-3
CASSPNTGTGFNEQFF,few,TRBV5-1,TRBJ2-1
CAISPQGLAGGTSTDTQYF,.,TRBV10-3,TRBJ2-3
CASSEGGTVTDTQYF,.,TRBV25-1,TRBJ2-3
CASKDNGASEQFF,.,TRBV7-9,TRBJ2-1
CASSHLSGTSNYEQYF,many,TRBV4-3,TRBJ2-7
CASSQFLASTGELFF,few,TRBV7-7,TRBJ2-2
CASSRGLAGGTDTQYF,.,TRBV2,TRBJ2-3
CASRQGGQPQHF,.,TRBV6-1,TRBJ1-5
CASSRGQVLSYEQYF,.,TRBV6-6,TRBJ2-7
CASSWSPAGRPSTDTQYF,.,TRBV11-2,TRBJ2-3
CASSPRRQGITGELFF,few,TRBV18,TRBJ2-2
CASSSQGYNEQFF,many,TRBV4-3,TRBJ2-1
CASSWTSGLLF,.,TRBV2,TRBJ2-1
CASSVDSWTDTQYF,.,TRBV9,TRBJ2-3
CSVATSGGRGTQYF,.,TRBV29-1,TRBJ2-3
CASSFGGTDYGYTF,.,TRBV5-8,TRBJ1-2
CASEARGRNTGELFF,.,TRBV6-5,TRBJ2-2
CSARGVDRGRPSGANVLTF,few,TRBV29-1,TRBJ2-6
CASSFVGATEAFF,few,TRBV5-1,TRBJ1-1
CASSEFGGQGGNTIYF,.,TRBV25-1,TRBJ1-3
CASSFGTMNTGELFF,.,TRBV5-1,TRBJ2-2
CASSLDREYGYTF,.,TRBV5-1,TRBJ1-2
CASSQTGTQYF,few,TRBV14,TRBJ2-5